The sequence of this T cell receptor (beta chain) was determined in a study of T-cell reconstitution after alpha-beta-depleted transplantation in children. Whole-study findings and limits: Reportedly, roughly two months post-transplant, alpha-beta T cells arose from several hundred expanded graft clones. Some patients owed their high day-60 TCRbeta diversity to surviving recipient T cells and thymic progenitors. Fresh T-cell production supplied most of the T-cell counts and diversity seen one year after transplant.

For this clonotype: The antigen is undetermined.

TCRbeta library construction was performed incorporating unique molecular identifiers. TCRdb used MiXCR to reprocess the PCR reads, holding one entry per CDR3 protein. This table holds 600,000 to 800,000 distinct CDR3 sequences, around 13% found once. The V end was cut by 4 bases, the J end by 7 bases, with 20 bases between. CDR3 size: 15 residues. The V gene's germline CDR1 is LGHNA and CDR2 YNFKEQ. This chain links TRBV4-2 with TRBJ2-7; maybe TRBD2 (6 bases). This sequence was found in a girl aged 2 to 10 with congenital amegakaryocytic thrombocytopenia, due to receive a stem cell transplant. The sequencing used PBMCs, collected before TCRalphabeta/CD19-depleted stem cell transplant. The CDR3 DNA is TGTGCCAGCAGCCCCTCGGAGGGATCCCTGCGGGAGCAGTACTTC. Encoded protein: CASSPSEGSLREQYF.